Described below is a single T cell receptor (beta chain) sequence and its context. Antigen: not known. There are 15 residues in the CDR3. V was clipped by 3 bases and J by 4 bases; unmatched bases: 3. Germline values: CDR1 SGHDT, CDR2 YYEEEE. Libraries were prepared by immunoSEQ multiplex PCR; TCRdb keeps only in-frame clonotypes and omits some of them. Of about 41,000 clones in the sample, about 76% were seen once. The data originate from a study of memory CD4+ T cells and cytomegalovirus serostatus. Overall study: Of the healthy Belgian adults, several were CMV seropositive and 24 seronegative. Findings of the study overall: The CMV-associated TCR signature appears largely within the CD4+ memory repertoire.

Single viable CD3+CD4+CD8-CD45RO+ cells were sorted as the memory CD4+ T cells. The sequence derives from an adult in good health and CMV-seronegative. The rearrangement uses TRBV5-6 and TRBJ2-3; 12 bases line up with TRBD2. Sequences were obtained from memory CD4+ T cells from blood. Written as DNA, the CDR3 is TGTGCCAGCAGCTCTAGCGGGGGGGCGTCAGATACGCAGTATTTT. Its protein product is CASSSSGGASDTQYF.